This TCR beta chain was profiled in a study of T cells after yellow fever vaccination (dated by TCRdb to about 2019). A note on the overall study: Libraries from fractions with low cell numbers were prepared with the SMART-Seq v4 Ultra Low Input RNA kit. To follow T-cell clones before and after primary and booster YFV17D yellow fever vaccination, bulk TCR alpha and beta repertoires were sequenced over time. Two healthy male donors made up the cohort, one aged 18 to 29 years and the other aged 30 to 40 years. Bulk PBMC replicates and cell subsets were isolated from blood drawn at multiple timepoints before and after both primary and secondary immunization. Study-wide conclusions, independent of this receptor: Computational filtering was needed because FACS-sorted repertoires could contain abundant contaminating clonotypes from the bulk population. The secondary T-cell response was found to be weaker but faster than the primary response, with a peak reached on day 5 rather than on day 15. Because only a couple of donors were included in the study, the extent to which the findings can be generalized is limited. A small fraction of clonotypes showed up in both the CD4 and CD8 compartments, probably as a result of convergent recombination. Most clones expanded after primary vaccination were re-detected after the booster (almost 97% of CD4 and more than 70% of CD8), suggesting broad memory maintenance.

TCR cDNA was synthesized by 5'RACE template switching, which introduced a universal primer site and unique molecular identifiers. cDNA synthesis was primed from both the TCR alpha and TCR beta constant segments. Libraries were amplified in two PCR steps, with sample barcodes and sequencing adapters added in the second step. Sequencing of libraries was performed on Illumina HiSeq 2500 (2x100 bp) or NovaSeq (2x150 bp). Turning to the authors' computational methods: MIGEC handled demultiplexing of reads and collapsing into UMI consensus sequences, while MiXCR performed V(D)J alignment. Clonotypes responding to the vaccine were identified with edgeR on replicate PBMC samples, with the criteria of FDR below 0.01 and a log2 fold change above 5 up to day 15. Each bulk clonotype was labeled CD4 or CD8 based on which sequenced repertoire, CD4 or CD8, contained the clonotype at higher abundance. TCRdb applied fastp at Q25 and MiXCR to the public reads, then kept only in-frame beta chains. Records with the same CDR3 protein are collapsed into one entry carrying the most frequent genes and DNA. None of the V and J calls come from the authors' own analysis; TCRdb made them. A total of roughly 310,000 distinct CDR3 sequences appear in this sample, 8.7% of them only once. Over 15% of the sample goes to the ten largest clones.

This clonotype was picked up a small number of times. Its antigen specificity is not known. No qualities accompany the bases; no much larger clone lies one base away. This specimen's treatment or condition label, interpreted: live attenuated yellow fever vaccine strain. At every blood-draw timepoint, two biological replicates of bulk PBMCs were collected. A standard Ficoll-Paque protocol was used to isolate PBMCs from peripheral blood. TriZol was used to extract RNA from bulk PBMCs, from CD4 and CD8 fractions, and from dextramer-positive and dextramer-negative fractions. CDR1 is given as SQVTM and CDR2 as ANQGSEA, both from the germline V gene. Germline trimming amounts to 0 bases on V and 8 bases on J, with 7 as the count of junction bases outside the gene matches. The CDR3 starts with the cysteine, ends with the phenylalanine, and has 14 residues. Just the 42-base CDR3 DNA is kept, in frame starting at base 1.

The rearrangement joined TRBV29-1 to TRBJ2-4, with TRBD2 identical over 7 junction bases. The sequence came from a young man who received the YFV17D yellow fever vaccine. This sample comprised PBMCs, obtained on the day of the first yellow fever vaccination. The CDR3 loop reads CSVEEVDSGDIQYF. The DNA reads TGCAGCGTTGAAGAGGTAGACAGCGGGGACATTCAGTACTTC.